This note documents a single T cell receptor (beta chain) sequence. These data originate in a study of blood T cell repertoires in COVID-19. Only in-frame clones appear in the TCRdb table, and some are missing; sequencing was by immunoSEQ multiplex PCR. The sample shows about 300,000 clones, approximately 90% of them seen only once. V lost 4 bases to trimming and J lost 2 bases, with 6 bases between them. Germline CDR1 reads MNHEY; CDR2 reads SMNVEV (reference sequence). This CDR3 spans 13 amino acids. The receptor's source is a woman in her forties or fifties with COVID-19, enrolled during active disease. The sequencing sample was made of peripheral blood. The rearrangement joins TRBV27 to TRBJ1-5; D remains unclear. In nucleotides, the CDR3 is TGTGCCAGCAGTTGGAGGGGCAATCAGCCCCAGCATTTT. Amino acids: CASSWRGNQPQHF.